This T cell receptor (beta chain) was obtained from a study of blood T cell repertoires in COVID-19. Study at large: The origin of the acute and convalescent COVID-19 samples was the United States, Italy and Spain. PBMCs, B-cell-depleted T cells, or T cells were the source of the cDNA or gDNA that made up the material.

This CDR3 contains 14 residues. With 6 bases removed from V and 1 base from J, the gap between germline ends came to 12 bases. CDR1 and CDR2 (germline): MNHEY, SVGAGI. As originally analysed: Amplification with reference gene primers provided the estimates of nucleated cell counts. Data came from immunoSEQ multiplex PCR; TCRdb stores just in-frame clones and leaves some out. That table is the source of V, J and clone size, and D and trimming were worked out from the DNA. The sample holds around 380,000 clones, about four fifths seen once. This clonotype was obtained from a human donor with acute or convalescent COVID-19. The donor label of this sample is uncertain. Sequencing input: peripheral blood. The chain joins TRBV6-5 to TRBJ1-2; no definite D call. DNA for the CDR3: TGTGCCAGCAGGAGGAGGTCGAGTAACTATGGCTACACCTTC. The encoded protein is CASRRRSSNYGYTF.